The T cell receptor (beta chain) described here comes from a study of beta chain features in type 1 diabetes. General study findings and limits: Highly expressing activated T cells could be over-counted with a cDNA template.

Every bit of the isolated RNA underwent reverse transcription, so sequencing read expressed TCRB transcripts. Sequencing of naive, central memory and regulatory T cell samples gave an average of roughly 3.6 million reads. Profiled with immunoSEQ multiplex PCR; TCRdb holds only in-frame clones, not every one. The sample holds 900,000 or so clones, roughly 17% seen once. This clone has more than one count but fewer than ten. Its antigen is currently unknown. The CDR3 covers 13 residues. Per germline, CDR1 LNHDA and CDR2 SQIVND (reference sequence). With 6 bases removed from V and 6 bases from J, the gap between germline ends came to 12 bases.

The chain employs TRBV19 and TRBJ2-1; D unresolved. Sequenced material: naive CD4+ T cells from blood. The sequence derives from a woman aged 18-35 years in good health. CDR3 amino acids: CASSGPIFNEQFF. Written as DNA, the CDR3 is TGTGCCAGTAGCGGTCCCATTTTCAATGAGCAGTTCTTC.